Each of the 11 T cell receptor beta chains below was sequenced from the same sample in a study of blood T cell repertoires in COVID-19. Sequenced by immunoSEQ multiplex PCR; TCRdb stores in-frame clones only, minus some. The table has fewer than 200,000 clones, around 84% seen once. Material: peripheral blood. These receptors were taken from a woman of 80 years or more with COVID-19, enrolled during active disease.

The rearrangement joins TRBV5-4 to TRBJ1-1, with 7 bases identical to TRBD1. CDR3 length: 14 residues. With 4 bases clipped from V and 4 bases from J, the junction kept 7 bases outside the gene matches. The germline V gene encodes CDR1 SGHNT and CDR2 YYREEE (reference sequence). DNA of the CDR3: TGTGCCAGCAGCCCGGGACAGAGGGGCACTGAAGCTTTCTTT. Its protein is CASSPGQRGTEAFF. Full variable domain (rest looked up from reference TRBV5-4 and TRBJ1-1): ETGVTQSPTHLIKTRGQQVTLRCSSQSGHNTVSWYQQALGQGPQFIFQYYREEENGRGNFPPRFSGLQFPNYSSELNVNALELDDSALYLCASSPGQRGTEAFFGQGTRLTVV.

Here the CDR3 reads CAISGLQGYTEAFF. For the CDR3, the DNA is TGTGCCATCAGTGGTCTACAGGGGTATACTGAAGCTTTCTTT. This sequence joins TRBV10-3 and TRBJ1-1; 7 bases match TRBD1. Trimming cost V 4 bases and J 5 bases; bases outside gene matches: 7. There are 14 residues in the CDR3. The V gene's germline CDR1 is ENHRY and CDR2 SYGVKD.

This chain uses TRBV27 with TRBJ1-3; maybe TRBD1 (6 bases). Germline-derived CDR1 and CDR2 are MNHEY and SMNVEV (reference sequence). There are 14 residues in the CDR3. Trimming took 6 bases from V and 2 from J, leaving 11 bases between them. The CDR3: CASRPQGAGNTIYF. The CDR3 DNA reads as TGTGCCAGCAGACCACAGGGTGCTGGAAACACCATATATTTT.

V gene TRBV19 combines with J gene TRBJ1-1; TRBD1 might be the D (5 bases). V lost 3 bases, J lost 5 bases, and 10 bases lay in between. This CDR3 is built from 13 residues. Germline V gene lookup returns CDR1 LNHDA and CDR2 SQIVND (reference sequence). For the CDR3, the DNA is TGTGCCAGTAGTATCGCGGGGGGGACTGAAGCTTTCTTT. It encodes CASSIAGGTEAFF.

The chain couples TRBV7-9 to TRBJ1-1; 7 bases are shared with TRBD1. From germline, CDR1 is SEHNR and CDR2 FQNEAQ (reference sequence). The J segment lost 5 bases and the V segment lost 1 base, leaving 7 bases of the junction unmatched. The CDR3 is 15 residues long. CDR3 protein: CASSLEGGGKTEAFF. The CDR3 DNA is TGTGCCAGCAGCTTAGAAGGGGGCGGGAAGACTGAAGCTTTCTTT.

The CDR3 spells CASSQDVRQASEQYF. DNA of the CDR3: TGTGCCAGCAGCCAAGATGTTAGACAGGCCTCCGAGCAGTACTTC. V and J are TRBV4-2 and TRBJ2-7, with a possible D match to TRBD1 (6 bases). V was clipped by 0 bases and J by 6 bases, with 15 bases between them. The CDR3 is made up of 15 amino acids. The V gene's germline CDR1 is LGHNA and CDR2 YNFKEQ.

This rearrangement joins TRBV19 to TRBJ1-5, with TRBD1 as a possible D gene (5 bases). Germline CDR1 reads LNHDA; CDR2 reads SQIVND (reference sequence). V was shortened by 7 bases and J by 3 bases, with 16 bases between the two germline ends. This CDR3 contains 15 residues. CDR3 sequence: CASNSNGGFNQPQHF. CDR3 in DNA: TGTGCCAGTAACTCAAACGGGGGATTCAATCAGCCCCAGCATTTT.

The chain combines TRBV7-2 with TRBJ1-2; no firm D call. The CDR3 loop spans 14 amino acids. Trimming shortened V by 0 bases and J by 3 bases, and 8 bases separated the two germline ends. Germline V gene data show CDR1 as SGHTA and CDR2 as FQGNSA. CDR3 bases: TGTGCCAGCAGCTTAGCGCTGGCGGACTATGGCTACACCTTC. This sequence encodes CASSLALADYGYTF.

This chain connects TRBV27 to TRBJ2-1, with D possibly matching TRBD2 (5 bases). The ends were cut back, 5 bases at V and 7 bases at J, with 9 bases in the middle. The CDR3 spans 12 residues. CDR1 and CDR2 (germline): MNHEY, SMNVEV (reference sequence). The CDR3 spells CASSPGFNEQFF. The DNA for the CDR3 is TGTGCCAGCAGTCCGGGGTTTAATGAGCAGTTCTTC.

The chain has TRBV28 and TRBJ2-7; D ambiguous. This CDR3 spans 12 amino acids. Germline values: CDR1 MDHEN, CDR2 SYDVKM. The V end was cut by 5 bases, the J end by 3 bases, with 8 bases between. Written as DNA, the CDR3 is TGTGCCAGCAGTCCGGTCAACTACGAGCAGTACTTC. Residues: CASSPVNYEQYF.

This clone was seen only once. The rearrangement joins TRBV4-3 to TRBJ2-5; D unresolved. CDR3 length equals 14 residues. Germline CDR1 and CDR2: LGHNA and YSLEER. The V end was cut by 4 bases, the J end by 4 bases, with 13 bases between. CDR3 protein: CASSPNSGGETQYF. For the CDR3, the DNA is TGCGCCAGCAGCCCGAACTCGGGTGGAGAGACCCAGTACTTC.